This TCR beta chain was sequenced in a study of regulatory T cells in long-lasting Graves disease. Across the study: Positive TSH receptor antibodies alongside over 5 years of antithyroid drugs were what marked Graves' disease as persistent.

Sample time point: persistent/refractory GD, antithyroid drugs over 5 years with positive TRAb. From PBMCs, RNA was extracted and then used to make the TCR library. Construction of the TCR beta libraries employed iRepertoire HTBI primers in conjunction with Arm-PCR of CDR3 regions. TCRdb used MiXCR to reprocess the multiplex PCR reads, holding one entry per CDR3 protein. The sample records nearly 350,000 distinct CDR3 sequences, around 20% being singletons. As to this clonotype: Its target is unknown. One end of the junction fails to match germline, which may point to a read error.

The CDR3 covers 18 residues. The germline gives CDR1 SGDLS, CDR2 YYNGEE. Study-wide points: Patients with persistent Graves' had lower TCR diversity than newly diagnosed patients. Analyses excluded thyroid tissue, covering peripheral blood alone. Persistent disease exhibited a predilection for TRBV28, TRBJ1-2 and TRBJ2-5.

Sequencing used peripheral blood mononuclear cells (PBMCs), obtained when the disease was refractory, from a patient treated with antithyroid drugs. This clonotype was sampled from a female donor with Graves disease. J is TRBJ1-1 and V is TRBV9; 9 nucleotides agree with TRBD1. The CDR3 sequence: CASSASPGTGLLEAEAFF. The CDR3 bases are TGTGCCAGCAGCGCCTCTCCCGGGACAGGGTTGTTAGAGGCTGAAGCTTTCTTC.